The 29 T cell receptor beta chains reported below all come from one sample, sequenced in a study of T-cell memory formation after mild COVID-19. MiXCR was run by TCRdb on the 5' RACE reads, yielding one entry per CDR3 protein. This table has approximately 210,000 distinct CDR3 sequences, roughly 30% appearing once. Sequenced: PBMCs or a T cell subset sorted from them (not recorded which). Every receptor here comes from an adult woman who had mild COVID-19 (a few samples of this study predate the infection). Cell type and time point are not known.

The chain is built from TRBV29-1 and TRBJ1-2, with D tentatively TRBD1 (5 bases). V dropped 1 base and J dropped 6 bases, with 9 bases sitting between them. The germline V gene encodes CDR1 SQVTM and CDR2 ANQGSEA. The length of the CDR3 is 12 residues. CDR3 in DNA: TGCAGCGTTGAAGTGATAGGGGATGGCTACACCTTC. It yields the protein CSVEVIGDGYTF. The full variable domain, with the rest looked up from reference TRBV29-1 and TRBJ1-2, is SAVISQKPSRDICQRGTSLTIQCQVDSQVTMMFWYRQQPGQSLTLIATANQGSEATYESGFVIDKFPISRPNLTFSTLTVSNMSPEDSSIYLCSVEVIGDGYTFGSGTRLTVV.

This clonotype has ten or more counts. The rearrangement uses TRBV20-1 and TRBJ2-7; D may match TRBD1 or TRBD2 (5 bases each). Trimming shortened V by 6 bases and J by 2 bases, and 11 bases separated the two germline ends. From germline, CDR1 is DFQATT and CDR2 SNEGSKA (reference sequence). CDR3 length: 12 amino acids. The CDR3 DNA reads TGCAGTGCCGCAAGAGGGGCCTACGAGCAGTACTTC. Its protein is CSAARGAYEQYF.

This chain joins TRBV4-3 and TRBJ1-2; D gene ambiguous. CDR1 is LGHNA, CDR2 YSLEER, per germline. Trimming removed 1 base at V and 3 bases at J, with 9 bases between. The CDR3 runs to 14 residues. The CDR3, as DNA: TGCGCCAGCAGCCAAGGCGGAACCCACTATGGCTACACCTTC. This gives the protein CASSQGGTHYGYTF.

The CDR3 nucleotides read TGTGCCAGCAGTTTAGTAGGACAGACCAATGAGCAGTTCTTC. It is translated as CASSLVGQTNEQFF. The chain recombines TRBV12-3 or TRBV12-4 with TRBJ2-1; weak D call: TRBD1 (6 bases). CDR3 length: 14 residues. V dropped 1 base and J dropped 6 bases, with 10 bases sitting between them.

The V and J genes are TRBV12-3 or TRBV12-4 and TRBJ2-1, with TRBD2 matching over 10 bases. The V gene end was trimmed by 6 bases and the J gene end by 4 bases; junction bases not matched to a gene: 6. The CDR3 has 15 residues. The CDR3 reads CASRDLAGGYNEQFF. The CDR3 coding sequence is TGTGCCAGCAGGGATTTAGCGGGGGGATACAATGAGCAGTTCTTC.

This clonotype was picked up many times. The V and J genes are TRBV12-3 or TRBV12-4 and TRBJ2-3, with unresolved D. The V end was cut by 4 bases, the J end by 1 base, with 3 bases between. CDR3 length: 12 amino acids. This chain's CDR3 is CASSWGTDTQYF. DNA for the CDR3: TGTGCCAGCAGTTGGGGCACAGATACGCAGTATTTT.

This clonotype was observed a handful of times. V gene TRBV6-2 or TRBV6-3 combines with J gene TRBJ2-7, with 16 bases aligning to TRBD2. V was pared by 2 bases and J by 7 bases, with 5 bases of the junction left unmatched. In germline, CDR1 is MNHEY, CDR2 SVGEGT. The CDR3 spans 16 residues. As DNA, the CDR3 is TGTGCCAGCAGTTACAGGCCGGGACTAGCGGGGGGGGAGCAGTACTTC. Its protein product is CASSYRPGLAGGEQYF.

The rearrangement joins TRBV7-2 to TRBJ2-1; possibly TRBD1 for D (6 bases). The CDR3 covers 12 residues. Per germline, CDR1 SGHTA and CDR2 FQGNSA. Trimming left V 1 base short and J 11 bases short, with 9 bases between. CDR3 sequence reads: CASSLGQAQQFF. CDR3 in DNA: TGTGCCAGCAGCTTAGGACAGGCGCAGCAGTTCTTC.

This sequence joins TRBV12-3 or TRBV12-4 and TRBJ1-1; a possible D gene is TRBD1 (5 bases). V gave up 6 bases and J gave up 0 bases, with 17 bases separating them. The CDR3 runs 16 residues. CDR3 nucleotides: TGTGCCAGCAGCCAAACCCGACAGATTATGAACACTGAAGCTTTCTTT. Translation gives CASSQTRQIMNTEAFF.

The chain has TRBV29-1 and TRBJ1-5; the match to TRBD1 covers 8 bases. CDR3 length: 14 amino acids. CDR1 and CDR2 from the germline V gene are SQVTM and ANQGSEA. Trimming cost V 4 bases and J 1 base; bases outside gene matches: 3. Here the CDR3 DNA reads TGCAGCGTTGGGACAGGGCACAGCAATCAGCCCCAGCATTTT. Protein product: CSVGTGHSNQPQHF. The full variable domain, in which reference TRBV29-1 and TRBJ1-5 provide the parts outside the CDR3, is SAVISQKPSRDICQRGTSLTIQCQVDSQVTMMFWYRQQPGQSLTLIATANQGSEATYESGFVIDKFPISRPNLTFSTLTVSNMSPEDSSIYLCSVGTGHSNQPQHFGDGTRLSIL.

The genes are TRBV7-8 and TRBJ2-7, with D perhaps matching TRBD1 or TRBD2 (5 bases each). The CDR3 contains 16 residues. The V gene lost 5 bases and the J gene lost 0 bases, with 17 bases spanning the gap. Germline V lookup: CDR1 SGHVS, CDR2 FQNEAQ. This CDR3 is CASSARDGRFSYEQYF. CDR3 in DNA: TGTGCCAGCAGCGCGAGGGACGGAAGATTCTCCTACGAGCAGTACTTC.

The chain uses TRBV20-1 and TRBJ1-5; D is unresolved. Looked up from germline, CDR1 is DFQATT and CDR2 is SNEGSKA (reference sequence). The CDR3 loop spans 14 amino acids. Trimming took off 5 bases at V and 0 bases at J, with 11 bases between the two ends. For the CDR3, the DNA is TGCAGTGCTCGGCCCCTAAATAGCAATCAGCCCCAGCATTTT. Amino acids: CSARPLNSNQPQHF.

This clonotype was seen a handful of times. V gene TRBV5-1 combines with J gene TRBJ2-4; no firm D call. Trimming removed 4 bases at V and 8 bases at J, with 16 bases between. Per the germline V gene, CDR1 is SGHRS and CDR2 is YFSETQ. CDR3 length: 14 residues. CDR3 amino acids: CASSPTSTRDIQYF. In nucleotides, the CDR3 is TGCGCCAGCAGCCCGACGTCCACACGGGACATTCAGTACTTC.

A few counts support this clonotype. CDR3 loop: CATGTEGQYF. In nucleotides, the CDR3 is TGTGCCACCGGGACAGAGGGGCAGTATTTT. The V call is TRBV9, the J call TRBJ2-3; 7 nucleotides align to TRBD1. This CDR3 contains 10 residues. The V gene's germline CDR1 is SGDLS and CDR2 YYNGEE. Trimming at V came to 9 bases and at J to 11 bases, leaving 6 bases not matched to a gene.

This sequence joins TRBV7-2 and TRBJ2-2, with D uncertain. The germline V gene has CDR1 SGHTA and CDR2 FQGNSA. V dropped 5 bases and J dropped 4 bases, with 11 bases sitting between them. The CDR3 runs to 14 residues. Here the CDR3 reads CASSTQGTTGELFF. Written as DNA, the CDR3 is TGTGCCAGCAGCACACAAGGTACCACCGGGGAGCTGTTTTTT.

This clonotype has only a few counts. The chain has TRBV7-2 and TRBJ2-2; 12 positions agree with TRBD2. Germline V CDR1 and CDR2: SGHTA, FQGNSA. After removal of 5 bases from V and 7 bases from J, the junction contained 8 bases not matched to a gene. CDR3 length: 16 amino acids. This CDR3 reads CASSPPSGRVSGELFF. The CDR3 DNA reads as TGTGCCAGCAGCCCTCCTAGCGGGAGGGTTAGCGGGGAGCTGTTTTTT.

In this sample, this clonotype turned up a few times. The CDR3, as DNA: TGTGCCAGCAGCCAAACTAGCGGGGGGCTCTCCTACAATGAGCAGTTCTTC. Protein: CASSQTSGGLSYNEQFF. The chain couples TRBV7-6 to TRBJ2-1, with TRBD2 matching 12 bases. The CDR3 sequence is 17 residues long. CDR1 is SGHVS and CDR2 is FNYEAQ in the germline V gene. The J segment lost 0 bases and the V segment lost 5 bases, leaving 5 bases of the junction unmatched.

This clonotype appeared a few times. As DNA, the CDR3 is TGTGCCAGCAGCCCCCGACAGGGGAGGGGAGAGACCCAGTACTTC. It is translated as CASSPRQGRGETQYF. The chain is built from TRBV7-7 and TRBJ2-5; maybe TRBD1 (8 bases). V was cut by 5 bases and J by 4 bases, with 17 bases left in between. Germline V CDR1 and CDR2: SSHAT, FNYEAQ (reference sequence). The length of the CDR3 is 15 residues.

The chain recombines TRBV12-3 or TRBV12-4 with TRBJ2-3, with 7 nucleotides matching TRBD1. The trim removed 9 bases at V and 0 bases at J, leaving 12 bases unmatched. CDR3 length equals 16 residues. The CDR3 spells CASTPGQRTSTDTQYF. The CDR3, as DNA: TGTGCCAGTACCCCGGGACAGCGAACTAGCACAGATACGCAGTATTTT.

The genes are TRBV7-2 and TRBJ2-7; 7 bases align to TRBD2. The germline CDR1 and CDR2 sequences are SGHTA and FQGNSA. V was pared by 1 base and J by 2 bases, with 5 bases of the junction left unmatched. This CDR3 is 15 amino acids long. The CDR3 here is CASSLEAGSTYEQYF. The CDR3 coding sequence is TGTGCCAGCAGCTTAGAAGCGGGGTCCACCTACGAGCAGTACTTC.

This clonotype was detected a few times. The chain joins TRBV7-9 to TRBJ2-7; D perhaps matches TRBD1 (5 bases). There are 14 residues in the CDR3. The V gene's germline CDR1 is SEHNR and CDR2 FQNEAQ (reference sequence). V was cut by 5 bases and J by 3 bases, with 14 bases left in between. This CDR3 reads CASSPPGSNYEQYF. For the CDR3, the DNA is TGTGCCAGCAGCCCCCCAGGGTCGAACTACGAGCAGTACTTC.

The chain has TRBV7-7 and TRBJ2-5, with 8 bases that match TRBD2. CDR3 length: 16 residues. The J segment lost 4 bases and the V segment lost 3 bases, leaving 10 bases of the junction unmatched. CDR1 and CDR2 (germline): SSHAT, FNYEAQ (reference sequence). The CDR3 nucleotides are TGTGCCAGCAGCTTCATCCGGGGGGGCGCTTCAGAGACCCAGTACTTC. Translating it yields CASSFIRGGASETQYF.

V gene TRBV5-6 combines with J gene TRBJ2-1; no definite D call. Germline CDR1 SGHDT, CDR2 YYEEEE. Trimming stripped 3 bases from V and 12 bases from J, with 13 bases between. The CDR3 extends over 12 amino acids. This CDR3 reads CASSYPPRGQFF. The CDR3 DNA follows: TGTGCCAGCAGCTACCCCCCGCGTGGGCAGTTCTTC.

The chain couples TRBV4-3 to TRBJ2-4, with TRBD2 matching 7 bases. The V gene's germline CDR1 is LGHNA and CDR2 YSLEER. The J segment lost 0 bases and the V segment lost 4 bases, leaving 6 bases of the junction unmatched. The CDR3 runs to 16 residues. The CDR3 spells CASSLGREGAKNIQYF. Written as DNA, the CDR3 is TGCGCCAGCAGCCTAGGGAGGGAAGGAGCCAAAAACATTCAGTACTTC.

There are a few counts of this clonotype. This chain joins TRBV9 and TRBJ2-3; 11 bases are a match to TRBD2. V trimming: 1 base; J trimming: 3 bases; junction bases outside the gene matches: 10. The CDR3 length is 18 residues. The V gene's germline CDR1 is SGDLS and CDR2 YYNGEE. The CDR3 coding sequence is TGTGCCAGCAGCGTAAGCACTAGCGGGGGAATGGGGACAGATACGCAGTATTTT. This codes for CASSVSTSGGMGTDTQYF.

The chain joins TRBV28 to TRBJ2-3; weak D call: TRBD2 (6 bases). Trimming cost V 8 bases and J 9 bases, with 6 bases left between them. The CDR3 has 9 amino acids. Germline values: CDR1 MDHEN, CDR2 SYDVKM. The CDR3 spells CASGGTQYF. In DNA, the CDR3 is TGTGCCAGCGGAGGGACGCAGTATTTT.

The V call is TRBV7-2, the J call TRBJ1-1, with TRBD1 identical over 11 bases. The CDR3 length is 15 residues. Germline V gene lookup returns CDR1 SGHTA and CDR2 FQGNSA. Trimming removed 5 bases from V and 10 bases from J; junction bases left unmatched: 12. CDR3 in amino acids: CASSPIAGTGGRAFF. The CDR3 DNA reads TGTGCCAGCAGCCCAATTGCCGGGACAGGGGGACGAGCTTTCTTT.

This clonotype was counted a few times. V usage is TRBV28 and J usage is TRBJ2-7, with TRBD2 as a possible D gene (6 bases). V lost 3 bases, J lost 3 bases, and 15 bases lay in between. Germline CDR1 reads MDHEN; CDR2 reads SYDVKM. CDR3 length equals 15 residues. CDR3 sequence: CASSFSGGSIYEQYF. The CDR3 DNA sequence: TGTGCCAGCAGTTTTTCTGGGGGGAGTATCTACGAGCAGTACTTC.

The CDR3 bases are TGCAGTGCCCCCAGGGGGACAGTTGAAGCTTTCTTT. The encoded protein is CSAPRGTVEAFF. V is TRBV20-1 and J is TRBJ1-1; the match to TRBD1 covers 7 bases. Germline CDR1 and CDR2: DFQATT and SNEGSKA (reference sequence). The CDR3 contains 12 residues. Germline trimming cut 6 bases from V and 7 bases from J; bases unmatched to any gene: 8.